The rows below give T cell receptor beta chains drawn from one sample of a study of low-dose radiotherapy and immunotherapy resistance in tumors. TCRdb re-called the reads through MiXCR, storing one row per CDR3 protein. The profile shows tens of thousands of distinct CDR3 sequences, less than 35% of them singletons. Sequencing was performed on PBMCs, taken before treatment. Source of these receptors: a female donor with ovarian cancer. Each CDR3 is given with its conserved first and last residue. D genes are given only for firm matches. Size tells how often a clone was seen (once, few, many) or the class of an expanded clone, and some rows leave it out.

d_gene,v_gene,abundance,j_gene,CDR3aa,CDR3nt
-,TRBV10-3,many,TRBJ2-1,CAISDRYNEQFF,TGTGCCATTTCGGACAGATACAATGAGCAGTTCTTC
-,TRBV4-2,many,TRBJ2-7,CASSLRTDSYEQYF,TGTGCCAGCAGCCTAAGGACAGACTCCTACGAGCAGTACTTC
-,TRBV5-1,many,TRBJ2-2,CASSQGNTGELFF,TGCGCCAGCAGTCAGGGTAACACCGGGGAGCTGTTTTTT
TRBD2,TRBV7-3,many,TRBJ2-6,CASSLRGGVGANVLTF,TGTGCCAGCAGCTTAAGGGGGGGGGTTGGGGCCAACGTCCTGACTTTC
-,TRBV28,-,TRBJ1-1,CASTEEATGLTEAFF,TGTGCCAGCACCGAGGAGGCGACAGGCCTCACTGAAGCTTTCTTT
-,TRBV30,-,TRBJ1-1,CAWSRQYPNTEAFF,TGTGCCTGGAGCCGACAGTACCCGAACACTGAAGCTTTCTTT
TRBD2,TRBV7-2,many,TRBJ2-3,CASSALAGGSTDTQYF,TGTGCCAGCAGCGCGCTAGCGGGAGGGAGCACAGATACGCAGTATTTT
TRBD2,TRBV29-1,many,TRBJ2-1,CSVERDGTSGRKFF,TGCAGCGTTGAACGGGATGGAACTAGCGGGAGGAAGTTCTTC
-,TRBV6-6,few,TRBJ2-7,CASSYDRSYEQYF,TGTGCCAGCAGTTACGACAGGTCCTACGAGCAGTACTTC
-,TRBV19,many,TRBJ2-1,CASSNRDMVNEQFF,TGTGCCAGTAGTAACCGAGACATGGTCAATGAGCAGTTCTTC
-,TRBV5-4,many,TRBJ2-3,CASSSMDWQQYTDTQYF,TGTGCCAGCAGCTCGATGGACTGGCAGCAATACACAGATACGCAGTATTTT
-,TRBV24-1,once,TRBJ2-5,CATSDLMTRPETQYF,TGTGCCACCAGTGATTTGATGACACGTCCAGAGACCCAGTACTTC
-,TRBV3-1,-,TRBJ2-3,CASSPVGSSASTDTQYF,TGTGCCAGCAGCCCCGTGGGGAGCAGCGCTAGCACAGATACGCAGTATTTT
TRBD2,TRBV6-5,-,TRBJ2-7,CASRPTQLARTYEQYF,TGTGCCAGCCGACCGACACAACTAGCGCGAACCTACGAGCAGTACTTC
TRBD2,TRBV6-2/TRBV6-3,-,TRBJ2-1,CASSYVSGGNYNEQFF,TGTGCCAGCAGTTACGTAAGCGGGGGTAACTACAATGAGCAGTTCTTC
-,TRBV7-3,-,TRBJ2-7,CASSPTAGSYEQYF,TGTGCCAGCAGTCCCACAGCAGGCTCCTACGAGCAGTACTTC
TRBD1,TRBV20-1,many,TRBJ2-1,CSARDGAGTPGGQFF,TGCAGTGCTAGAGATGGGGCCGGGACCCCAGGGGGGCAGTTCTTC
TRBD1,TRBV6-1,many,TRBJ2-4,CASNRQGNKNIQYF,TGTGCCAGCAACCGACAGGGGAACAAAAACATTCAGTACTTC
-,TRBV9,few,TRBJ2-7,CASSVGGSYEQYF,TGTGCCAGCAGCGTAGGGGGTTCCTACGAGCAGTACTTC
-,TRBV11-2,-,TRBJ2-1,CASSSFRGGKSSYNEQFF,TGTGCCAGCAGTTCTTTCCGCGGCGGGAAGAGCTCCTACAATGAGCAGTTCTTC
-,TRBV5-1,-,TRBJ2-1,CASSLGFGAPDEQFF,TGCGCCAGCAGCTTGGGCTTCGGAGCTCCAGATGAGCAGTTCTTC
TRBD2,TRBV4-1,many,TRBJ2-1,CASSLSSGSNYEQFF,TGCGCCAGCAGCCTCTCTAGCGGGAGTAATTATGAGCAGTTCTTC
TRBD2,TRBV6-2/TRBV6-3,many,TRBJ2-2,CASSSLHITSGGVVELFF,TGTGCCAGCAGTTCCCTCCATATTACTAGCGGGGGGGTAGTGGAGCTGTTTTTT
TRBD1,TRBV18,-,TRBJ2-4,CASSQPGQGANIQYF,TGTGCCAGCTCACAACCCGGACAGGGAGCAAACATTCAGTACTTC
-,TRBV6-2/TRBV6-3,-,TRBJ2-5,CASSPRLVDLASRGETQYF,TGTGCCAGCAGTCCCCGACTAGTAGATTTGGCTAGCAGGGGAGAGACCCAGTACTTC
-,TRBV11-3,many,TRBJ1-2,CASSPPDGYGYTF,TGTGCCAGCAGCCCCCCCGACGGATATGGCTACACCTTC
-,TRBV12-3/TRBV12-4,many,TRBJ1-1,CASSFGRANTEAFF,TGTGCCAGCAGTTTCGGCAGGGCGAACACTGAAGCTTTCTTT
-,TRBV29-1,many,TRBJ1-1,CSVQTARDTEAFF,TGCAGCGTTCAAACGGCAAGGGACACTGAAGCTTTCTTT
TRBD1,TRBV30,many,TRBJ1-5,CAWSSVQGGQPQHF,TGTGCCTGGAGTTCCGTACAGGGGGGCCAGCCCCAGCATTTT
-,TRBV11-2,many,TRBJ2-1,CASSLISGRLYNEQFF,TGTGCCAGCAGCCTAATTTCGGGCAGGCTCTACAATGAGCAGTTCTTC
TRBD2,TRBV19,-,TRBJ2-1,CTSSGRGGGRAYNEQFF,TGTACCAGTAGTGGACGGGGGGGTGGGAGGGCCTACAATGAGCAGTTCTTC
-,TRBV4-1,many,TRBJ1-1,CASSQGAREAEAFF,TGCGCCAGCAGCCAAGGGGCGCGGGAAGCTGAAGCTTTCTTT
-,TRBV20-1,-,TRBJ2-1,CSASLEGRRYNEQFF,TGCAGTGCGAGCTTAGAAGGGAGACGTTACAATGAGCAGTTCTTC
-,TRBV6-1,-,TRBJ2-1,CASSEAYNEQFF,TGTGCCAGCAGTGAAGCGTACAATGAGCAGTTCTTC
TRBD2,TRBV2,few,TRBJ2-7,CASSPKGRAGEQYF,TGTGCCAGCAGCCCTAAGGGGAGGGCGGGCGAGCAGTACTTC
-,TRBV29-1,few,TRBJ2-1,CSVEWTRNLYYNEQFF,TGCAGCGTTGAATGGACTCGGAATCTTTACTACAATGAGCAGTTCTTC
-,TRBV4-1,many,TRBJ1-6,CASSQDLGVAGSPLHF,TGCGCCAGCAGCCAAGACCTCGGGGTTGCGGGATCACCCCTCCACTTT
TRBD1,TRBV2,many,TRBJ2-7,CAIALDRGLGEQYF,TGTGCCATCGCTCTAGACAGGGGCCTCGGGGAGCAGTACTTC
TRBD1,TRBV24-1,few,TRBJ1-2,CATSDPGGGKGGYTF,TGTGCCACCAGTGACCCAGGGGGCGGGAAAGGTGGCTACACCTTC
TRBD2,TRBV5-3,-,TRBJ2-5,CASSRGEGAETQYF,TGTGCCAGCAGCCGGGGGGAAGGGGCAGAGACCCAGTACTTC
TRBD2,TRBV9,-,TRBJ2-3,CASSVALAADSGDTQYF,TGTGCCAGCAGCGTAGCTCTAGCGGCGGACTCAGGGGATACGCAGTATTTT
-,TRBV7-8,many,TRBJ1-2,CASSFGTDTGYTF,TGTGCCAGCAGCTTCGGGACGGATACAGGCTACACCTTC
TRBD1,TRBV29-1,many,TRBJ2-5,CSERTGGETQYF,TGCAGCGAGCGGACAGGGGGAGAGACCCAGTACTTC
-,TRBV6-1,few,TRBJ1-2,CASSAGSGYTF,TGTGCCAGCAGCGCGGGGTCTGGCTACACCTTC
TRBD2,TRBV12-3/TRBV12-4,many,TRBJ2-7,CASRSASGGHEQYF,TGTGCCAGCAGGTCCGCTAGCGGGGGACACGAGCAGTACTTC
-,TRBV7-2,many,TRBJ2-5,CASSLRSTSSRETQYF,TGTGCCAGCAGCTTACGGTCCACCTCCTCGAGAGAGACCCAGTACTTC
TRBD1,TRBV6-2/TRBV6-3,-,TRBJ1-4,CASDTGGAYEKLFF,TGTGCCAGCGACACAGGGGGCGCTTATGAAAAACTGTTTTTT
TRBD2,TRBV6-2/TRBV6-3,many,TRBJ2-3,CASSYSLYTGGRALDTQYF,TGTGCCAGCAGTTACTCCCTTTATACCGGCGGGAGGGCCCTAGATACGCAGTATTTT
-,TRBV5-1,many,TRBJ1-1,CASSWDNANTEAFF,TGCGCCAGCAGCTGGGACAATGCGAACACTGAAGCTTTCTTT
-,TRBV6-6,many,TRBJ1-3,CASSYTGVSGNTIYF,TGTGCCAGCAGTTACACAGGAGTCTCTGGAAACACCATATATTTT
TRBD1,TRBV7-9,-,TRBJ1-2,CASSLGDRDYDGYTF,TGTGCCAGCAGCTTAGGTGACAGGGACTACGATGGCTACACCTTC
-,TRBV12-3/TRBV12-4,many,TRBJ2-7,CASSSTGLTYEQYF,TGTGCCAGCAGCTCAACGGGACTGACCTACGAGCAGTACTTC
TRBD1,TRBV12-3/TRBV12-4,few,TRBJ2-5,CASSRPPTGIETQYF,TGTGCCAGCAGTCGCCCCCCGACAGGGATAGAGACCCAGTACTTC
-,TRBV6-2/TRBV6-3,-,TRBJ2-7,CASSYWITAEGHEQYF,TGTGCCAGCAGTTACTGGATCACAGCCGAGGGTCACGAGCAGTACTTC
-,TRBV21-1,many,TRBJ2-1,CASSSQGSISDEQFF,TGTGCCAGCAGCTCACAGGGGAGTATAAGCGATGAGCAGTTCTTC
TRBD1,TRBV28,many,TRBJ2-1,CASSKSTGGRYNEQFF,TGTGCCAGCAGTAAAAGTACAGGGGGCAGGTACAATGAGCAGTTCTTC
-,TRBV11-2,-,TRBJ1-6,CASSSWTGGNSPLHF,TGTGCCAGCAGCTCGTGGACGGGTGGGAATTCACCCCTCCACTTT